This T cell receptor beta chain was sequenced during a study of blood T cell repertoires in COVID-19. TCRdb's table, derived via immunoSEQ multiplex PCR, lists solely in-frame clones and lacks some. This sample has fewer than 120,000 clones, with 70% to 90% found just once. Germline-derived CDR1 and CDR2 are LNHNV and YYDKDF (reference sequence). Trimming removed 0 bases at V and 5 bases at J, with 12 bases between. The CDR3 length is 15 residues. This sequence was found in a woman between 50 and 59 years old with acute or convalescent COVID-19. Sample: peripheral blood. The chain links TRBV15 to TRBJ2-3; no firm D call. CDR3 residues: CATSRDLALGDTQYF. CDR3 nucleotide sequence: TGTGCCACCAGCAGAGATCTTGCCCTAGGAGATACGCAGTATTTT.